A selection of T cell receptor beta chains follows, all from one sample in a study of T cells in Graves' hyperthyroidism and ophthalmopathy. TCRdb called the multiplex PCR reads again in MiXCR, with one record for every CDR3 protein. The sample includes hundreds of thousands of distinct CDR3 sequences, roughly 40% seen only once; the top ten take 8.9%. Sequences were obtained from blood. These receptors originate from a man younger than 30 with Graves' hyperthyroidism. CDR3s include the opening cysteine and the closing phenylalanine or tryptophan. Each record gives: CDR3 protein, CDR3 DNA, clone size, CDR3 length, D gene, V gene, J gene. A D gene is named only where the DNA matches it firmly. Some rows have no size entry. The others give once, few or many, or a class for an expanded clone.

CASSPGGLETQYF	TGTGCCAGCAGCCCGGGGGGCCTGGAGACCCAGTACTTC	many	13	-	TRBV7-8	TRBJ2-5
CSAAPRVTYEQYF	TGCAGTGCCGCCCCTAGGGTTACCTACGAGCAGTACTTC	many	13	-	TRBV20-1	TRBJ2-7
CASRPSGGSNSPLHF	TGTGCCAGCAGGCCCTCCGGGGGCTCGAATTCACCCCTCCACTTT	few	15	-	TRBV6-6	TRBJ1-6
CSVSGGLNNEQYF	TGCAGCGTCTCGGGGGGATTGAACAATGAGCAGTACTTC	-	13	TRBD2	TRBV29-1	TRBJ2-7
CASSSTRSAYEQYF	TGTGCCAGCAGTTCGACTAGGTCGGCCTACGAGCAGTACTTC	few	14	-	TRBV6-9	TRBJ2-7
CASTRSKLYNQPQHF	TGTGCCAGCACCAGAAGTAAGCTCTACAATCAGCCCCAGCATTTT	-	15	-	TRBV2	TRBJ1-5
CAIKGRDNVLTF	TGTGCCATCAAAGGTAGGGACAACGTCCTGACTTTC	-	12	-	TRBV10-3	TRBJ2-6
CASSVAGRGSYGYTF	TGTGCCAGCAGCGTAGCCGGAAGGGGTAGCTATGGCTACACCTTC	few	15	-	TRBV9	TRBJ1-2
CASSAGTGASGNTIYF	TGTGCCAGCAGCGCCGGGACAGGGGCCTCGGGAAACACCATATATTTT	-	16	TRBD1	TRBV7-2	TRBJ1-3
CASSDWTINTGELFF	TGTGCCAGCAGCGATTGGACTATTAACACCGGGGAGCTGTTTTTT	-	15	-	TRBV7-9	TRBJ2-2
CASSIEAGAPYEQYF	TGTGCCAGTAGTATAGAGGCGGGGGCTCCCTACGAGCAGTACTTC	-	15	-	TRBV19	TRBJ2-7
CASSPYLRERGNTIYF	TGTGCCAGCAGTCCATACCTCAGGGAACGCGGAAACACCATATATTTT	-	16	-	TRBV6-5	TRBJ1-3
CATSTRDGADTQYF	TGTGCCACCAGCACCCGTGATGGGGCCGATACGCAGTATTTT	once	14	-	TRBV15	TRBJ2-3
CASSESGTGSYNEQFF	TGCGCCAGCAGTGAGTCGGGGACAGGCTCCTACAATGAGCAGTTCTTC	-	16	TRBD1	TRBV10-2	TRBJ2-1
CASSLGTGGVAQYF	TGTGCCAGCAGCCTCGGGACAGGGGGTGTTGCGCAGTACTTC	-	14	TRBD1	TRBV7-2	TRBJ2-7
CAISEETANYGYTF	TGTGCCATCAGTGAGGAGACGGCTAACTATGGCTACACCTTC	-	14	-	TRBV10-3	TRBJ1-2
CASSRVQGAEAFF	TGCGCCAGCAGCCGCGTACAGGGGGCGGAAGCTTTCTTT	-	13	TRBD1	TRBV5-1	TRBJ1-1
CSATLTGSNQPQHF	TGCAGTGCCACCCTTACAGGGAGCAATCAGCCCCAGCATTTT	many	14	-	TRBV20-1	TRBJ1-5
CACPGGSNTEAFF	TGTGCCTGCCCAGGGGGTTCGAACACTGAAGCTTTCTTT	-	13	TRBD1	TRBV19	TRBJ1-1
CSAEGFRDSQETQYF	TGCAGTGCAGAGGGTTTCCGGGACTCCCAAGAGACCCAGTACTTC	few	15	-	TRBV20-1	TRBJ2-5
CATSRARQGPYEQYF	TGTGCCACCAGCAGAGCCCGACAGGGCCCCTACGAGCAGTACTTC	many	15	TRBD1	TRBV15	TRBJ2-7
CASSSSPGEAQPQHF	TGTGCCAGCAGCTCATCCCCGGGGGAGGCTCAGCCCCAGCATTTT	many	15	-	TRBV7-9	TRBJ1-5
CASIPGDSPLHF	TGTGCCAGCATCCCAGGGGATTCACCCCTCCACTTT	-	12	-	TRBV7-4	TRBJ1-6
CASSRGTGPVVEQYF	TGTGCCAGCAGCCGGGGGACAGGTCCCGTGGTCGAGCAGTACTTC	-	15	TRBD1	TRBV7-9	TRBJ2-7
CASSGLTGTLGDGYTF	TGCGCCAGCAGCGGACTTACCGGGACCCTGGGGGATGGCTACACCTTC	few	16	-	TRBV5-1	TRBJ1-2
CATSRQGQQPQHF	TGTGCCACCAGTAGACAGGGTCAACAGCCCCAGCATTTT	many	13	TRBD1	TRBV15	TRBJ1-5
CASSVSGGEKLFF	TGTGCCAGCAGCGTCTCCGGGGGTGAAAAACTGTTTTTT	-	13	-	TRBV9	TRBJ1-4
CASSEVSGQPQHF	TGTGCCAGCAGTGAAGTCAGCGGTCAGCCCCAGCATTTT	many	13	-	TRBV2	TRBJ1-5
CASSQDPGQGSPLHF	TGCGCCAGCAGCCAGGATCCGGGACAGGGCTCACCCCTCCACTTT	-	15	TRBD1	TRBV4-1	TRBJ1-6
CASSFGGYTGELFF	TGTGCCAGCAGCTTCGGCGGATACACCGGGGAGCTGTTTTTT	many	14	-	TRBV7-6	TRBJ2-2
CASSDSAGTQYF	TGTGCCAGCAGCGACTCGGCAGGGACCCAGTACTTC	-	12	-	TRBV2	TRBJ2-5
CASSEPGRGGGIYEQYF	TGTGCCAGCAGTGAACCGGGACGAGGGGGAGGAATCTACGAGCAGTACTTC	-	17	-	TRBV2	TRBJ2-7
CASSSTTSSGEGSLLWWQYF	TGTGCCAGCAGCTCCACTACGAGCTCGGGGGAGGGGTCTTTGCTTTGGTGGCAGTACTTC	-	20	TRBD2	TRBV7-2	TRBJ2-7
CASSTGGGPLREQYF	TGTGCCAGTAGTACGGGGGGGGGACCCCTTCGCGAGCAGTACTTC	many	15	TRBD2	TRBV19	TRBJ2-7
CASSPDSEYQPQHF	TGCGCCAGCAGCCCGGACAGCGAATATCAGCCCCAGCATTTT	-	14	-	TRBV5-1	TRBJ1-5
CATSDPSSPQETQYF	TGTGCCACCAGTGATCCGTCCAGCCCCCAAGAGACCCAGTACTTC	many	15	-	TRBV24-1	TRBJ2-5
CASSLDNGNSYEQYF	TGTGCCAGCAGTTTAGATAACGGGAACTCCTACGAGCAGTACTTC	-	15	-	TRBV12-3/TRBV12-4	TRBJ2-7
CATSSLRLRGAMNTEAFF	TGTGCCACCAGCAGTCTCCGGCTCAGGGGGGCCATGAACACTGAAGCTTTCTTT	once	18	TRBD1	TRBV15	TRBJ1-1
CSVGDREHQPQHF	TGCAGCGTTGGAGACAGGGAGCATCAGCCCCAGCATTTT	many	13	TRBD1	TRBV29-1	TRBJ1-5
CASSQIWATEAFF	TGTGCCAGCAGCCAAATATGGGCCACTGAAGCTTTCTTT	few	13	-	TRBV9	TRBJ1-1
CSAHEAGRYGYTF	TGCAGTGCTCACGAGGCAGGGAGATATGGCTACACCTTC	-	13	-	TRBV20-1	TRBJ1-2
CSARDWTPTSGANVLTF	TGCAGTGCTAGAGATTGGACACCCACATCTGGGGCCAACGTCCTGACTTTC	-	17	-	TRBV20-1	TRBJ2-6
CASSWGLAGDLYEQYF	TGTGCCAGCAGCTGGGGACTAGCGGGAGATTTGTACGAGCAGTACTTC	-	16	TRBD2	TRBV7-6	TRBJ2-7
CSIGGEAFF	TGCAGCATTGGAGGGGAAGCTTTCTTT	-	9	-	TRBV29-1	TRBJ1-1
CAWSSAEKLFF	TGTGCCTGGAGTAGCGCTGAAAAACTGTTTTTT	-	11	-	TRBV30	TRBJ1-4
CASASGTGTGELFF	TGTGCCAGCGCCTCCGGGACAGGCACCGGGGAGCTGTTTTTT	-	14	TRBD1	TRBV19	TRBJ2-2